Each of the 19 T cell receptor beta chains below was sequenced from the same sample in a study of T cells after yellow fever vaccination. TCRdb itself ran the 5' RACE reads through MiXCR, one entry per CDR3 protein. The table lists hundreds of thousands of distinct CDR3 sequences, 8.5% to 9% of them singletons, with about 20% in the top ten. The sequences come from PBMCs, collected on the day of the first yellow fever vaccination. The receptors derive from a man aged 18 to 30 who received the YFV17D yellow fever vaccine.

This clonotype was recorded a few times. This chain connects TRBV6-1 to TRBJ1-2; a possible D gene is TRBD1 (6 bases). Deletions cut 3 bases from V and 3 bases from J, with 11 bases between. CDR3 length: 14 residues. Germline V gene data show CDR1 as MNHNS and CDR2 as SASEGT. The CDR3 here is CASSEPGHHYGYTF. DNA for the CDR3: TGTGCCAGCAGTGAGCCGGGACACCACTATGGCTACACCTTC.

This clonotype was seen a handful of times. The chain couples TRBV7-3 to TRBJ2-2, with D perhaps TRBD1 or TRBD2 (6 bases each). In germline, CDR1 is SGHTA, CDR2 FQGTGA. Trimming left V 2 bases short and J 3 bases short, with 10 bases between. CDR3 length equals 15 residues. CDR3 in amino acids: CASSLWGADTGELFF. The DNA for the CDR3 is TGTGCCAGCAGCTTATGGGGGGCGGACACCGGGGAGCTGTTTTTT. The whole variable domain, filled in from reference TRBV7-3 and TRBJ2-2, reads GAGVSQTPSNKVTEKGKYVELRCDPISGHTALYWYRQSLGQGPEFLIYFQGTGAADDSGLPNDRFFAVRPEGSVSTLKIQRTERGDSAVYLCASSLWGADTGELFFGEGSRLTVL.

The chain is built from TRBV14 and TRBJ2-1; D perhaps matches TRBD1 (7 bases). The CDR3 totals 16 residues. CDR1 and CDR2 (germline): SGHDN, FVKESK. V lost 0 bases to trimming and J lost 2 bases, with 11 bases between them. For the CDR3, the DNA is TGTGCCAGCAGCCAAGATCAGGGGGGAACCTACAATGAGCAGTTCTTC. Encoded protein: CASSQDQGGTYNEQFF.

This clonotype was counted between two and nine times. The CDR3 coding sequence is TGTGCCAGCAGTGCCTCTAACTATGGCTACACCTTC. Residues: CASSASNYGYTF. The gene calls are TRBV28 and TRBJ1-2; D is unclear. V gave up 5 bases and J gave up 0 bases, with 4 bases separating them. This CDR3 is 12 amino acids long. Per the germline V gene, CDR1 is MDHEN and CDR2 is SYDVKM.

Only a few counts were recorded for this clonotype. V usage is TRBV7-2 and J usage is TRBJ1-5, with a possible D match to TRBD1 (6 bases). The CDR3 contains 14 residues. Germline V CDR1 and CDR2: SGHTA, FQGNSA. V lost 3 bases and J 6 bases, leaving 12 bases between the germline ends. The CDR3 spells CASSFRQAGQPQHF. The CDR3 coding sequence is TGTGCCAGCAGCTTTCGACAGGCCGGTCAGCCCCAGCATTTT. Based on the CDR3 plus reference TRBV7-2 and TRBJ1-5, the full variable domain is GAGVSQSPSNKVTEKGKDVELRCDPISGHTALYWYRQSLGQGLEFLIYFQGNSAPDKSGLPSDRFSAERTGGSVSTLTIQRTQQEDSAVYLCASSFRQAGQPQHFGDGTRLSIL.

This clonotype occurred a few times. Here the CDR3 DNA reads TGCAGTGCTAGCCCAAATACAGGGAGGGCTGGGGCCAACGTCCTGACTTTC. Translated, it gives CSASPNTGRAGANVLTF. The chain joins TRBV20-1 to TRBJ2-6; perhaps TRBD2 as D (7 bases). The CDR3 totals 17 residues. From germline, CDR1 is DFQATT and CDR2 SNEGSKA (reference sequence). With 3 bases removed from V and 2 bases from J, the gap between germline ends came to 17 bases.

In its sample, this clonotype was seen many times. V usage is TRBV18 and J usage is TRBJ1-1; D uncertain. Germline-derived CDR1 and CDR2 are KGHSH and LQKENI. Deletions cut 0 bases from V and 7 bases from J, with 9 bases between. The CDR3 is 13 residues long. Written as DNA, the CDR3 is TGTGCCAGCTCACCACCGGGTAGGGATGAAGCTTTCTTT. Translating gives CASSPPGRDEAFF. The whole variable domain, filled in from reference TRBV18 and TRBJ1-1, reads NAGVMQNPRHLVRRRGQEARLRCSPMKGHSHVYWYRQLPEEGLKFMVYLQKENIIDESGMPKERFSAEFPKEGPSILRIQQVVRGDSAAYFCASSPPGRDEAFFGQGTRLTVV.

As concerns this clonotype: A junction boundary mismatches the germline segment, possibly from a read error. The genes are TRBV20-1 and TRBJ2-1; 11 nucleotides align to TRBD2. CDR3 size: 14 residues. CDR1 is DFQATT, CDR2 SNEGSKA, per germline (reference sequence). The CDR3 region has the DNA TGCAGTGCTAGCCCCGGCGGACTAGCGGGTATTTCGCTCTTC. Translating it yields CSASPGGLAGISLF.

The chain couples TRBV28 to TRBJ1-3; TRBD1 might be the D (5 bases). CDR1 and CDR2 (germline): MDHEN, SYDVKM. Trimming took 4 bases from V and 2 from J, leaving 9 bases between them. The CDR3 is 14 amino acids. The CDR3 sequence is CASSSQGTGNTIYF. CDR3 nucleotide sequence: TGTGCCAGCAGTTCCCAGGGTACTGGAAACACCATATATTTT.

The chain has TRBV20-1 and TRBJ2-3; D call uncertain. The CDR3 length is 13 residues. CDR1 and CDR2 from the germline V gene are DFQATT and SNEGSKA (reference sequence). Trimming removed 6 bases at V and 5 bases at J, with 15 bases between. The CDR3 loop reads CSAHDRVGDTQYF. The DNA of the CDR3 is TGCAGTGCCCACGATAGAGTTGGAGATACGCAGTATTTT.

This clonotype was detected a few times. The chain recombines TRBV30 with TRBJ2-7, with a tentative D call TRBD1 (7 bases). Trimming stripped 4 bases from V and 2 bases from J, with 15 bases between. This CDR3 spans 14 amino acids. The germline V gene has CDR1 GTSNPN and CDR2 SVGIG (reference sequence). The DNA of the CDR3 is TGTGCCTGGAAAATCACAGGGGAGGCCTACGAGCAGTACTTC. This translates into CAWKITGEAYEQYF.

This sequence joins TRBV18 and TRBJ2-1; weak D call: TRBD1 (5 bases). Germline V gene lookup returns CDR1 KGHSH and CDR2 LQKENI. V lost 0 bases and J 7 bases, leaving 16 bases between the germline ends. The CDR3 contains 16 residues. CDR3 residues: CASSPPQGLTVNEQFF. The CDR3 coding sequence is TGTGCCAGCTCACCACCCCAGGGTCTGACGGTGAATGAGCAGTTCTTC.

The V gene is TRBV20-1, the J gene TRBJ1-2; a weak D match, TRBD1 (6 bases). V shed 3 bases and J shed 6 bases, with 17 bases lying between them. The CDR3 length is 14 residues. Germline V gene data show CDR1 as DFQATT and CDR2 as SNEGSKA (reference sequence). The CDR3 here is CSARNQGKRDGYTF. CDR3 bases: TGCAGTGCTAGGAATCAGGGGAAGAGAGATGGCTACACCTTC.

The chain uses TRBV7-2 and TRBJ2-5, with 9 bases fitting TRBD1. Germline V gene lookup returns CDR1 SGHTA and CDR2 FQGNSA. With V trimmed by 2 bases and J by 5 bases, 9 bases remained unmatched. CDR3 size: 16 residues. The CDR3: CASSLSGTGMFETQYF. As DNA, the CDR3 is TGTGCCAGCAGCTTATCCGGGACAGGGATGTTTGAGACCCAGTACTTC.

This clonotype turned up a few times. This chain links TRBV7-6 with TRBJ2-2, with 11 bases that match TRBD2. Germline CDR1 reads SGHVS; CDR2 reads FNYEAQ. J gave up 1 base and V 5 bases, and 6 bases lay outside the gene matches. This CDR3 comprises 17 residues. This CDR3 is CASSPRLAGKNTGELFF. In DNA, the CDR3 is TGTGCCAGCAGCCCAAGACTAGCGGGAAAGAACACCGGGGAGCTGTTTTTT.

This clonotype was observed a handful of times. This chain links TRBV7-9 with TRBJ2-5; 10 nucleotides line up with TRBD1. The germline gives CDR1 SEHNR, CDR2 FQNEAQ (reference sequence). The CDR3 loop spans 14 amino acids. Trimming at V came to 5 bases and at J to 4 bases, leaving 4 bases not matched to a gene. This CDR3 reads CASSPTGGIETQYF. Written as DNA, the CDR3 is TGTGCCAGCAGCCCGACAGGGGGCATAGAGACCCAGTACTTC.

A few counts support this clonotype. The chain combines TRBV12-3 or TRBV12-4 with TRBJ1-5; possibly TRBD1 for D (6 bases). The CDR3 has 15 amino acids. V was trimmed by 2 bases and J by 0 bases, leaving 8 bases between them. CDR3 DNA sequence: TGTGCCAGCAGTTTAAGGGGGGCTAGCAATCAGCCCCAGCATTTT. As protein: CASSLRGASNQPQHF.

At least ten counts were recorded for this clonotype. CDR3 nucleotide sequence: TGCGCCAGCAGCAGGAAGGCCGGGACAGGCCCCCATGAGCAGTTCTTC. Translated: CASSRKAGTGPHEQFF. This chain links TRBV5-1 with TRBJ2-1; 8 bases line up with TRBD1. This CDR3 spans 16 amino acids. V was clipped by 4 bases and J by 8 bases; unmatched bases: 14. The germline V gene encodes CDR1 SGHRS and CDR2 YFSETQ.

There are a few counts of this clonotype. This rearrangement joins TRBV20-1 to TRBJ2-3, with TRBD2 matching over 10 bases. The ends lost 3 bases at V and 5 bases at J; junction bases unmatched: 11. Per germline, CDR1 DFQATT and CDR2 SNEGSKA (reference sequence). The CDR3 has 16 amino acids. The CDR3 spells CSARPGSGGGGDTQYF. CDR3 coding DNA: TGCAGTGCTAGGCCTGGAAGCGGGGGGGGTGGAGATACGCAGTATTTT.